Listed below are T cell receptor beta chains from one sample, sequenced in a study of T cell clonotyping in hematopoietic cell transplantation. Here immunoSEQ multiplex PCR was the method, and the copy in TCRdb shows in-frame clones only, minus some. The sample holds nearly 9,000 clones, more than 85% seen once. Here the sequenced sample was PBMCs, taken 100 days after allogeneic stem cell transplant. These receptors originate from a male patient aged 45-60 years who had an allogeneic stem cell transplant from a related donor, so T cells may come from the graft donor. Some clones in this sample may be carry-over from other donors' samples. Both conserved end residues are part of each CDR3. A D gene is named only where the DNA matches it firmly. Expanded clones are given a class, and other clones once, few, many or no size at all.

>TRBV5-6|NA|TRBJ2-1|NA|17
CASSLVITSQAVNEQFF
TGTGCCAGCAGCTTGGTTATAACTAGTCAAGCGGTAAATGAGCAGTTCTTC
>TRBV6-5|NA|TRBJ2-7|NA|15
CASSYRDPTTYEQYF
TGTGCCAGCAGTTACCGGGACCCAACTACCTACGAGCAGTACTTC
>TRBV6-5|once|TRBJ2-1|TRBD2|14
CASSYGAGGGEQFF
TGTGCCAGCAGTTACGGGGCGGGAGGGGGTGAGCAGTTCTTC
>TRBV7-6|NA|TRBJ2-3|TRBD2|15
CASSPRGGITDTQYF
TGTGCCAGCAGCCCGCGGGGGGGCATTACAGATACGCAGTATTTT
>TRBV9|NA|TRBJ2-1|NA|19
CASSVSPFDRSRTYNEQFF
TGTGCCAGCAGCGTAAGCCCATTCGACAGGTCCCGAACTTACAATGAGCAGTTCTTC
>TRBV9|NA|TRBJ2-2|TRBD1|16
CASSAPGTANTGELFF
TGTGCCAGCAGCGCCCCCGGGACAGCTAACACCGGGGAGCTGTTTTTT
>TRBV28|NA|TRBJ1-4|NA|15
CASSPGATANEKLFF
TGTGCCAGCAGTCCAGGGGCTACGGCTAATGAAAAACTGTTTTTT
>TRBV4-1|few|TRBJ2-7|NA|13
CASSQEGTYEQYF
TGCGCCAGCAGCCAAGAGGGGACCTACGAGCAGTACTTC
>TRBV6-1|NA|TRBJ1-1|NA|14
CASSFRASNTEAFF
TGTGCCAGCAGTTTCCGGGCCTCGAACACTGAAGCTTTCTTT
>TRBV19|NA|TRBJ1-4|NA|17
CASSILFRASANEKLFF
TGTGCCAGTAGTATACTTTTTCGGGCCAGCGCTAATGAAAAACTGTTTTTT
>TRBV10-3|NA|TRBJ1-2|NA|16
CAIRTPAEGGSYGYTF
TGTGCCATCAGAACCCCCGCGGAAGGGGGAAGCTATGGCTACACCTTC
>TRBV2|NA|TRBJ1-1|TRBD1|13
CAPAGQGAKEAFF
TGTGCCCCAGCAGGACAGGGGGCAAAGGAAGCTTTCTTT
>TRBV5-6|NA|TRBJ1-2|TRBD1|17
CASSPEIRDRGEYGYTF
TGTGCCAGCAGCCCTGAAATCCGGGACAGGGGAGAATATGGCTACACCTTC
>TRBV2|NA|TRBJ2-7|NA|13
CASRGTETYEQYF
TGTGCCAGTCGGGGGACGGAAACCTACGAGCAGTACTTC
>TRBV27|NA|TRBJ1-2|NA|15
CASPPGGNVDYGYTF
TGTGCCAGCCCCCCCGGAGGGAATGTCGACTATGGCTACACCTTC
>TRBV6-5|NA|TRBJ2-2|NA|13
CASSQIRAGELFF
TGTGCCAGCAGTCAAATTAGGGCCGGGGAGCTGTTTTTT
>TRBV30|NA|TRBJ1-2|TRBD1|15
CAWAPRDSRNYGYTF
TGTGCCTGGGCCCCCCGGGACAGCAGAAACTATGGCTACACCTTC
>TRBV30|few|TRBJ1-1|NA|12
CAWTLGMTEAFF
TGTGCCTGGACGTTGGGGATGACTGAAGCTTTCTTT
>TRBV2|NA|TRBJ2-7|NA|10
CASSGGYQYF
TGTGCCAGCAGTGGGGGGTATCAGTACTTC
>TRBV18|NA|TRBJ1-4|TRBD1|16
CASSSGTAPIGEKLFF
TGTGCCAGCTCATCAGGGACAGCCCCGATAGGTGAAAAACTGTTTTTT
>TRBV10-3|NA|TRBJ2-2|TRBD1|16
CAISESGTALAGELFF
TGTGCCATCAGTGAGTCCGGGACAGCTCTGGCCGGGGAGCTGTTTTTT
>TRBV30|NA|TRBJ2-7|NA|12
CAWKQGTYEQYF
TGTGCCTGGAAACAGGGAACCTACGAGCAGTACTTC
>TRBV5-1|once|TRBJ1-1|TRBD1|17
CASSTDRGFDFSTEAFF
TGCGCCAGCAGCACGGACAGGGGGTTCGATTTTAGCACTGAAGCTTTCTTT
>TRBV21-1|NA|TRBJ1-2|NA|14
CASSPRTASYGYTF
TGTGCCAGCAGCCCCCGGACGGCCTCCTATGGCTACACCTTC
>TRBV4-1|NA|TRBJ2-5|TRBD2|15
CASSQVGLGQETQYF
TGCGCCAGCAGCCAAGTGGGACTAGGACAAGAGACCCAGTACTTC
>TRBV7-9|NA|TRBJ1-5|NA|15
CASSLADGPPGPQHF
TGTGCCAGCAGCTTAGCGGACGGCCCGCCGGGGCCCCAGCATTTT
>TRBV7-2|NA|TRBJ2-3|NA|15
CASSRAGVPGDTQYF
TGTGCCAGCAGCAGGGCCGGGGTCCCGGGAGATACGCAGTATTTT
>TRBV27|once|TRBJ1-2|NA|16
CASTSLGRQGAYGYTF
TGTGCCAGCACCTCTTTGGGAAGGCAGGGAGCCTATGGCTACACCTTC
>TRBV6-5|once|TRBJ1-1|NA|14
CASSYSMGNTEAFF
TGTGCCAGCAGTTACTCGATGGGGAACACTGAAGCTTTCTTT
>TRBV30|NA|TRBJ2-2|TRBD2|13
CAWRTSGTGELFF
TGTGCCTGGCGGACTAGCGGGACCGGGGAGCTGTTTTTT
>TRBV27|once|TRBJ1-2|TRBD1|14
CASSLAGGHYGYTF
TGTGCCAGCAGTTTGGCAGGGGGGCACTATGGCTACACCTTC
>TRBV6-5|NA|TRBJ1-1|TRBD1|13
CASSWGQGTEAFF
TGTGCCAGCAGTTGGGGACAGGGGACTGAAGCTTTCTTT
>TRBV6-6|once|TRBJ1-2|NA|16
CASNPRGDRSEGGYTF
TGTGCCAGCAACCCACGGGGTGACAGAAGTGAAGGTGGCTACACCTTC
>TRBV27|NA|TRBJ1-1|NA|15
CASSLTNDRTFQAFF
TGTGCCAGCAGTTTAACTAACGACAGGACATTTCAAGCTTTCTTT
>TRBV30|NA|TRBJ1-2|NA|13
CAWRQLRGYGYTF
TGTGCCTGGCGACAGTTGCGCGGGTATGGCTACACCTTC
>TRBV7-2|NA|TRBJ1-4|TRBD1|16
CASSLNPRGLGEKLFF
TGTGCCAGCAGCTTAAATCCCAGGGGGTTGGGTGAAAAACTGTTTTTT
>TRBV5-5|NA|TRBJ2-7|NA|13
CASSLDRAYEQYF
TGTGCCAGCAGCTTGGACAGGGCCTACGAGCAGTACTTC
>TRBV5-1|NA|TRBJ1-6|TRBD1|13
CASSLGTDSPLHF
TGCGCCAGCAGCTTAGGGACAGATTCACCCCTCCACTTT
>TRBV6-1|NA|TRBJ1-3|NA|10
CASSDYTIYF
TGTGCCAGCAGTGATTACACCATATATTTT
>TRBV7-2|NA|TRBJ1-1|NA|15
CASSFSNQGITEAFF
TGTGCCAGCAGCTTTAGTAACCAGGGTATCACTGAAGCTTTCTTT
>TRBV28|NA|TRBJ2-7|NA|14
CASTPTGSPYEQYF
TGTGCCAGCACCCCGACAGGTAGCCCCTACGAGCAGTACTTC
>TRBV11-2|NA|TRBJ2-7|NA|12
CASSANRVEQYF
TGTGCCAGCAGCGCCAACCGCGTCGAGCAGTACTTC
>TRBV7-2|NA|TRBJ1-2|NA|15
CASARGPSLNYGYTF
TGTGCCAGCGCCAGGGGACCAAGCCTTAACTATGGCTACACCTTC
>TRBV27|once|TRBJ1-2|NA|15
CASSLDLTGAYGYTF
TGTGCCAGCAGTTTAGACTTAACAGGAGCTTATGGCTACACCTTC
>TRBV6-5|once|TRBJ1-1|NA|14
CASSYADLNTEAFF
TGTGCCAGCAGTTACGCAGACCTGAACACTGAAGCTTTCTTT
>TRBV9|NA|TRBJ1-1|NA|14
CASSVAYRNTEAFF
TGTGCCAGCAGCGTGGCCTACAGGAACACTGAAGCTTTCTTT
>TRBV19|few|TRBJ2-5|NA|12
CATGENQETQYF
TGTGCGACGGGGGAGAACCAAGAGACCCAGTACTTC
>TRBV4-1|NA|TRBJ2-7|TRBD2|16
CASSQDLRGDSYEQYF
TGCGCCAGCAGCCAAGATCTACGGGGGGACTCCTACGAGCAGTACTTC
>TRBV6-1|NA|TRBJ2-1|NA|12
CASSEGGVEQFF
TGTGCCAGCAGCGAAGGGGGAGTCGAGCAGTTCTTC
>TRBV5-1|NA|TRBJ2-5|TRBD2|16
CASSSQTSGGAETQYF
TGCGCCAGCAGCTCCCAGACTAGCGGGGGGGCGGAGACCCAGTACTTC
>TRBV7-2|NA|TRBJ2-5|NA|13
CASSPIIQETQYF
TGTGCCAGCAGCCCGATTATCCAAGAGACCCAGTACTTC
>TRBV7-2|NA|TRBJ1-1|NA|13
CASSLTRDTEAFF
TGTGCCAGCAGCTTAACGCGGGACACTGAAGCTTTCTTT
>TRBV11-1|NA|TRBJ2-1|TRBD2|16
CASRGLAGGTYNEQFF
TGTGCCAGCAGAGGGTTAGCGGGAGGCACCTACAATGAGCAGTTCTTC
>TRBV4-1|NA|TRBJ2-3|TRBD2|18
CASSQGGLAGGGTDTQYF
TGCGCCAGCAGCCAAGGGGGACTAGCGGGGGGTGGCACAGATACGCAGTATTTT
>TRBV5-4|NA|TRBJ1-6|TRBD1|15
CASRRTGLADSPLHF
TGTGCCAGCAGAAGGACAGGTCTGGCGGATTCACCCCTCCACTTT
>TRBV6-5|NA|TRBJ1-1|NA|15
CASSYSRMGGTEAFF
TGTGCCAGCAGTTACTCGAGAATGGGGGGCACTGAAGCTTTCTTT
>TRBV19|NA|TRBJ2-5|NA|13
CASSRDFQETQYF
TGTGCCAGTAGTAGGGACTTTCAAGAGACCCAGTACTTC
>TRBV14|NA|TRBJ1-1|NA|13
CASSQGTRTEAFF
TGTGCCAGCAGCCAGGGGACGAGGACTGAAGCTTTCTTT
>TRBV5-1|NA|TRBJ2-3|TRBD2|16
CASSIGLAGGTDTQYF
TGCGCCAGCAGCATCGGACTAGCGGGGGGAACAGATACGCAGTATTTT